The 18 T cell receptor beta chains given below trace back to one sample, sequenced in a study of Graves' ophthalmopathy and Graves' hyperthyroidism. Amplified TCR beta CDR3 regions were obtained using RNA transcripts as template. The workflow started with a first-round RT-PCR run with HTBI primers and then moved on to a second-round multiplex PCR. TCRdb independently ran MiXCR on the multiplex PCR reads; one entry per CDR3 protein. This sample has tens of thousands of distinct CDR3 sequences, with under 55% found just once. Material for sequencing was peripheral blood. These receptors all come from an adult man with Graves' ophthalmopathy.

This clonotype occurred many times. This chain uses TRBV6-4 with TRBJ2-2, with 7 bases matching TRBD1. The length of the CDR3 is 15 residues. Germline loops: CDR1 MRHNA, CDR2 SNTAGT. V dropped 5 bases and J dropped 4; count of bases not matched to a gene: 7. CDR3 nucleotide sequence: TGTGCCAGCAGTCCAGGACAGGTCTTCACCGGGGAGCTGTTTTTT. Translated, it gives CASSPGQVFTGELFF.

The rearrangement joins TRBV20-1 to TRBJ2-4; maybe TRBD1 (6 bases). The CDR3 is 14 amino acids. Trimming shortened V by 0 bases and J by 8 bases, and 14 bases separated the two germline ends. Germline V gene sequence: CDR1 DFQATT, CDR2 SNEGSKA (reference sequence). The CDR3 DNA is TGCAGTGCTAGAGATCGTACAGGGATGGACATTCAGTACTTC. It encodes CSARDRTGMDIQYF.

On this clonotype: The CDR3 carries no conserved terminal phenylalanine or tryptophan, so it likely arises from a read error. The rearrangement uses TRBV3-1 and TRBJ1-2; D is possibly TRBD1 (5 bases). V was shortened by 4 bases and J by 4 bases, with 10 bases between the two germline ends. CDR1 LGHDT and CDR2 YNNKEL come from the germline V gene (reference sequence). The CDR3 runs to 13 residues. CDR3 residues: CASSRDGSYGYTS. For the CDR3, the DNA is TGTGCCAGCAGCCGGGACGGAAGCTATGGCTACACCTCC.

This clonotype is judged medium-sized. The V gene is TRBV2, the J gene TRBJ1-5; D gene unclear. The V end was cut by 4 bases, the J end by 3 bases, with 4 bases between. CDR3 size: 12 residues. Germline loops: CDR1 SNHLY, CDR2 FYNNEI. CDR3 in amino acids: CASSAPNQPQHF. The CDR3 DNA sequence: TGTGCCAGCAGTGCCCCCAATCAGCCCCAGCATTTT.

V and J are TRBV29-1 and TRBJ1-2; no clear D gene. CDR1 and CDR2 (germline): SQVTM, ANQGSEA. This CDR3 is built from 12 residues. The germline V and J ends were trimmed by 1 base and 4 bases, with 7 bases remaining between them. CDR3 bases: TGCAGCGTTGAAGCTGGTGGCTATGGCTACACCTTC. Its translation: CSVEAGGYGYTF.

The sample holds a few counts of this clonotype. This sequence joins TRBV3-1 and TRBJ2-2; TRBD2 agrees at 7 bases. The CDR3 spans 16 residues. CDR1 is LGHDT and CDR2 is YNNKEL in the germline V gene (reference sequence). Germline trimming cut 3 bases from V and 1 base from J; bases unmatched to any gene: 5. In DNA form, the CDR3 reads TGTGCCAGCAGCCATAGCGGGTCGAGGAACACCGGGGAGCTGTTTTTT. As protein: CASSHSGSRNTGELFF.

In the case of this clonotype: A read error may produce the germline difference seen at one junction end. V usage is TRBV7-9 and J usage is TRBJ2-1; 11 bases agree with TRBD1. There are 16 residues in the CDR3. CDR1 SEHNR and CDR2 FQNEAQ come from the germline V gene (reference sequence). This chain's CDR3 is CASSLAGQGAINEQFF. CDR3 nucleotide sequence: TGCGCCAGCAGCTTAGCCGGACAGGGGGCTATCAATGAGCAGTTCTTC.

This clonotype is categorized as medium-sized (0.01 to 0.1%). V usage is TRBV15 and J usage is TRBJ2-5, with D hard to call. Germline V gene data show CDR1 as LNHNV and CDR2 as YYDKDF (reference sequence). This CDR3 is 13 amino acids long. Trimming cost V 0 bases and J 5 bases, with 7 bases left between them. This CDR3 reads CATSRDQIETQYF. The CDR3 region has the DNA TGTGCCACCAGCAGAGATCAAATCGAGACCCAGTACTTC.

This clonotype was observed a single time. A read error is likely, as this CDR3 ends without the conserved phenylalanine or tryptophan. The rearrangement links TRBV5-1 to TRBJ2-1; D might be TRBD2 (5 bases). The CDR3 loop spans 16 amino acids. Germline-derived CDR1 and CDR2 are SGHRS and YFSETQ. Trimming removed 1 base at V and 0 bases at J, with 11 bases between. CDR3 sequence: CASSLSGRSSYNEQFS. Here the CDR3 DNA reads TGCGCCAGCAGCTTGAGCGGCCGATCCTCCTACAATGAGCAGTTCTCC.

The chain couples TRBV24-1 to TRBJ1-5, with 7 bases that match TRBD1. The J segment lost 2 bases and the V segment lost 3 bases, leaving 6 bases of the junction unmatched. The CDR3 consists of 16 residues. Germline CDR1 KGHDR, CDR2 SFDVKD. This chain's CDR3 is CATSDRRGSGNQPQHF. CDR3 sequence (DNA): TGTGCCACCAGTGATCGCAGGGGGTCGGGCAATCAGCCCCAGCATTTT.

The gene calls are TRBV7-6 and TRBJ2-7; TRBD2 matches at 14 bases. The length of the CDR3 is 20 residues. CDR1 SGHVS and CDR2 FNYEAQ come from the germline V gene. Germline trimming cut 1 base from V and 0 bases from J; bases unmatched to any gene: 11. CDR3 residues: CASSLGRPGLAGVHSYEQYF. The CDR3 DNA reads TGTGCCAGCAGCTTAGGCCGACCGGGACTAGCGGGGGTTCACTCCTACGAGCAGTACTTC.

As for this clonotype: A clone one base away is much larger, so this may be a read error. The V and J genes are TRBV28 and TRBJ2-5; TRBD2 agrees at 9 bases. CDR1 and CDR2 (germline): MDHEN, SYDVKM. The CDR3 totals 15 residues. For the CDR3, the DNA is TGTGCCAGCGGTTTAGCGGGAGAGCTCCAAGAGACCCAGTACTTC. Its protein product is CASGLAGELQETQYF.

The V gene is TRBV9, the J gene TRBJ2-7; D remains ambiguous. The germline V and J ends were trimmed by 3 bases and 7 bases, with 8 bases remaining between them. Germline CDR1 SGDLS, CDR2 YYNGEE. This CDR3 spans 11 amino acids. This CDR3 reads CASSESGEQYF. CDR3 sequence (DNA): TGTGCCAGCAGCGAATCCGGGGAGCAGTACTTC.

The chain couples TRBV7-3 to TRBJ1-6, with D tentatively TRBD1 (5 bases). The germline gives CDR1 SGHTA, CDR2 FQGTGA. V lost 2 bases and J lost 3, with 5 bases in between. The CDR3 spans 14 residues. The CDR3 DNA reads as TGTGCCAGCAGCTTAGGGGGCTATAATTCACCCCTCCACTTT. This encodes CASSLGGYNSPLHF.

This CDR3 is CAISAGGADNEQFF. The DNA of the CDR3 is TGTGCCATCAGTGCGGGGGGGGCGGATAATGAGCAGTTCTTC. The gene calls are TRBV10-3 and TRBJ2-1, with 8 bases aligning to TRBD2. CDR1 and CDR2 from the germline V gene are ENHRY and SYGVKD. The junction had 6 bases not matched to a gene; V was cut back by 4 bases and J by 7 bases. This CDR3 comprises 14 residues.

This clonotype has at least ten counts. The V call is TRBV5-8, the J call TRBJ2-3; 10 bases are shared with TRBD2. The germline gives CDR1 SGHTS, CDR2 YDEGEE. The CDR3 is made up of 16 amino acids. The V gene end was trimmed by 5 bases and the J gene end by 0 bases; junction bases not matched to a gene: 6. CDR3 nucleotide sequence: TGTGCCAGCAGTCTAAGGACTAGCGGAAGCACAGATACGCAGTATTTT. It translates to CASSLRTSGSTDTQYF.

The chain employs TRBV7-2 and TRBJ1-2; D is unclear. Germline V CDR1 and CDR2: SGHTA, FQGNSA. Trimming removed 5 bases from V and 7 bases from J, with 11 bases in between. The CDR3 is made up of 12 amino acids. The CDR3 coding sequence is TGTGCCAGCAGCCCAAACGGTGGTGGCTACACCTTC. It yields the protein CASSPNGGGYTF.

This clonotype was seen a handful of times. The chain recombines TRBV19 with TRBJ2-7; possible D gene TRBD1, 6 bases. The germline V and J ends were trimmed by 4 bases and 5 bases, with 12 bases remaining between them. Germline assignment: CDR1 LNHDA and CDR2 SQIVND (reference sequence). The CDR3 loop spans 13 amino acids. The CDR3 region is CASSTTGMNEQYF. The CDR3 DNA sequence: TGTGCCAGTAGTACTACAGGGATGAACGAGCAGTACTTC.